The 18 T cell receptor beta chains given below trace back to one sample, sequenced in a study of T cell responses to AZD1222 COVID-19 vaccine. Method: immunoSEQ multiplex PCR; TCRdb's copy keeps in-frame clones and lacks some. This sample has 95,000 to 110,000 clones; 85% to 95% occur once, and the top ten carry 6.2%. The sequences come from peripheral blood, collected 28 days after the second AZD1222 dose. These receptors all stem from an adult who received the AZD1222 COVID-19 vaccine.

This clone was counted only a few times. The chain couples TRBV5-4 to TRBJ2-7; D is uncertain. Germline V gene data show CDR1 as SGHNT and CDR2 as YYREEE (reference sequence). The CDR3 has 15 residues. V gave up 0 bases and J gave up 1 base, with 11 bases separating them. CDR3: CASSLGRYGSYEQYF. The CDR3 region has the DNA TGTGCCAGCAGCTTGGGTCGGTACGGTTCCTACGAGCAGTACTTC.

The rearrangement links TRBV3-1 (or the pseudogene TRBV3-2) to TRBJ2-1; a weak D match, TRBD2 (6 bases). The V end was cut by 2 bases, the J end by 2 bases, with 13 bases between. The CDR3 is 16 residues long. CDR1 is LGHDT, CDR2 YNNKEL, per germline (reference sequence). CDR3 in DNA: TGTGCCAGCAGCCAAACGGAGGGAGTAGCCTACAATGAGCAGTTCTTC. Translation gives CASSQTEGVAYNEQFF.

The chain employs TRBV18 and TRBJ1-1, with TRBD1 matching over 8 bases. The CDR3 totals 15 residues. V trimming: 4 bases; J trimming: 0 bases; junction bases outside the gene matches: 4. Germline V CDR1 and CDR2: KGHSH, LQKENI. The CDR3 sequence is CASSQRQGMNTEAFF. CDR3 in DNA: TGTGCCAGCTCACAAAGACAGGGGATGAACACTGAAGCTTTCTTT.

CDR3 amino acids: CASSLGSGELFF. The CDR3, as DNA: TGTGCCAGCAGCCTGGGCTCCGGGGAGCTGTTTTTT. The chain carries TRBV4-2 and TRBJ2-2, with D unresolved. Between the trimmed V and J ends, which lost 4 bases and 6 bases, there was a span of 6 bases. This CDR3 contains 12 residues. Germline CDR1 reads LGHNA; CDR2 reads YNFKEQ.

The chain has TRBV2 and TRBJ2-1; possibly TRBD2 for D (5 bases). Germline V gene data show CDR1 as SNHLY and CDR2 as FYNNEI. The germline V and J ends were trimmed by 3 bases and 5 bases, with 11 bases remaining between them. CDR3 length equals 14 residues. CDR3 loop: CASSETDGDNEQFF. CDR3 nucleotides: TGTGCCAGCAGTGAGACTGACGGGGACAATGAGCAGTTCTTC.

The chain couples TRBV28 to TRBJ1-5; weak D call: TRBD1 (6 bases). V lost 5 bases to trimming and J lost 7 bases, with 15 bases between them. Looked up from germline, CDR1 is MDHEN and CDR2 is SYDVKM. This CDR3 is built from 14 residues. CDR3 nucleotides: TGTGCCAGCAGTCGCCCAGGGGAACGGCAGCCCCAGCATTTT. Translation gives CASSRPGERQPQHF. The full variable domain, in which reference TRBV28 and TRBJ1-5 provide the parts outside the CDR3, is DVKVTQSSRYLVKRTGEKVFLECVQDMDHENMFWYRQDPGLGLRLIYFSYDVKMKEKGDIPEGYSVSREKKERFSLILESASTNQTSMYLCASSRPGERQPQHFGDGTRLSIL.

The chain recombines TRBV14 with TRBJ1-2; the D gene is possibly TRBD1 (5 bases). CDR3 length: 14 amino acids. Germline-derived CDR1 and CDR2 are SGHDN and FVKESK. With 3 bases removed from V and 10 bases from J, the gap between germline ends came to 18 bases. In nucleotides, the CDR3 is TGTGCCAGCAGCCATACTGGGACTTCGGGTTACTACACCTTC. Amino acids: CASSHTGTSGYYTF. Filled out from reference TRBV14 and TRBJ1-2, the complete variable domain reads EAGVTQFPSHSVIEKGQTVTLRCDPISGHDNLYWYRRVMGKEIKFLLHFVKESKQDESGMPNNRFLAERTGGTYSTLKVQPAELEDSGVYFCASSHTGTSGYYTFGSGTRLTVV.

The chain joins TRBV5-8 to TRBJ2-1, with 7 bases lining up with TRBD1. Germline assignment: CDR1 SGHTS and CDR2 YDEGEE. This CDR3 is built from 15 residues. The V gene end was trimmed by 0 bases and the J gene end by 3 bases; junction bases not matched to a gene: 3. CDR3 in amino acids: CASSLVSGGYNEQFF. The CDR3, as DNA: TGTGCCAGCAGCTTGGTTTCAGGGGGCTACAATGAGCAGTTCTTC. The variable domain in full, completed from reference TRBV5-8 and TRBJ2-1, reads EAGVTQSPTHLIKTRGQQATLRCSPISGHTSVYWYQQALGLGLQFLLWYDEGEERNRGNFPPRFSGRQFPNYSSELNVNALELEDSALYLCASSLVSGGYNEQFFGPGTRLTVL.

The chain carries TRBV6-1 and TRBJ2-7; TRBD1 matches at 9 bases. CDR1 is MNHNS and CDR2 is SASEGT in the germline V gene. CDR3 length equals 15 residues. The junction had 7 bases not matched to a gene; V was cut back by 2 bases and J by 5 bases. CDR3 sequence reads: CASSEPGQGSHEQYF. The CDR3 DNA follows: TGTGCCAGCAGTGAACCGGGACAGGGTTCCCACGAGCAGTACTTC.

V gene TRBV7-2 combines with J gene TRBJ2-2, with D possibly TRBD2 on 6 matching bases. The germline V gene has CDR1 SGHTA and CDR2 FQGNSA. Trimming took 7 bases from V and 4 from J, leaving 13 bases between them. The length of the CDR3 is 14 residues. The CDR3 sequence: CASMGGASTGELFF. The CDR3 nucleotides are TGTGCCAGCATGGGGGGAGCAAGCACCGGGGAGCTGTTTTTT. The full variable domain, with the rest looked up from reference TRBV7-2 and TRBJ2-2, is GAGVSQSPSNKVTEKGKDVELRCDPISGHTALYWYRQSLGQGLEFLIYFQGNSAPDKSGLPSDRFSAERTGGSVSTLTIQRTQQEDSAVYLCASMGGASTGELFFGEGSRLTVL.

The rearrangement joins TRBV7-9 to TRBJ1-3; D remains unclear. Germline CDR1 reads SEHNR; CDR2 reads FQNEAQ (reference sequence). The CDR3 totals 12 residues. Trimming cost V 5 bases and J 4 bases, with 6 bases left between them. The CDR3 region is CASSGDGNTIYF. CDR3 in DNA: TGTGCCAGCAGCGGTGACGGAAACACCATATATTTT.

The CDR3 DNA is TGTGCCAGCAGCTTAAGGACTAGCGGGAGTCGCGCCGGGGAGCTGTTTTTT. Amino acid sequence: CASSLRTSGSRAGELFF. The V and J genes are TRBV7-2 and TRBJ2-2, with 13 positions matching TRBD2. Germline V gives CDR1 SGHTA, CDR2 FQGNSA. V gave up 2 bases and J gave up 6 bases; unmatched junction bases: 6. CDR3 size: 17 residues.

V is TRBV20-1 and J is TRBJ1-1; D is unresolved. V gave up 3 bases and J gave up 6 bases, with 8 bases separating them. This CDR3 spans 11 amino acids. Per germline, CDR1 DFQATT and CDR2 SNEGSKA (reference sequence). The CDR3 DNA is TGCAGTGCTAGGGAATTAGCTGAAGCTTTCTTT. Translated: CSARELAEAFF.

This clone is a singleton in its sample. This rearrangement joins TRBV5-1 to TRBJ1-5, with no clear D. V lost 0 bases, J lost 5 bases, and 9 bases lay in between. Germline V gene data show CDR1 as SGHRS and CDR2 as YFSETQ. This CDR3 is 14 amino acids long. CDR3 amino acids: CASSLGSVDQPQHF. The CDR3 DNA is TGCGCCAGCAGCTTGGGGTCCGTTGATCAGCCCCAGCATTTT.

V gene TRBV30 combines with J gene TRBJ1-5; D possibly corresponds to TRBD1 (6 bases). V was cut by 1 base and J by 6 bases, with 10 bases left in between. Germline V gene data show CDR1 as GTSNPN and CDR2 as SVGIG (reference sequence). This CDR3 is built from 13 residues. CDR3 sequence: CAWSEGGGQPQHF. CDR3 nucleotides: TGTGCCTGGAGTGAAGGGGGGGGTCAGCCCCAGCATTTT.

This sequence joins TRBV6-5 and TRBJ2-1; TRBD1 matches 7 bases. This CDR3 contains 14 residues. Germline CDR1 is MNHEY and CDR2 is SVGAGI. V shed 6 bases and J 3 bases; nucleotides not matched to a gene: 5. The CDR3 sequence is CASSAGDSYNEQFF. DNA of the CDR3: TGTGCCAGCAGCGCCGGGGACAGCTACAATGAGCAGTTCTTC.

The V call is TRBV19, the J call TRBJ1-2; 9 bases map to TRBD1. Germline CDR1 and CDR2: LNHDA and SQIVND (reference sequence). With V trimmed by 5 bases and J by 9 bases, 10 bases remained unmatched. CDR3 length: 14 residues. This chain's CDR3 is CASSSWTGDRSYTF. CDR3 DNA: TGTGCCAGTAGTTCCTGGACAGGGGATAGGAGCTACACCTTC.

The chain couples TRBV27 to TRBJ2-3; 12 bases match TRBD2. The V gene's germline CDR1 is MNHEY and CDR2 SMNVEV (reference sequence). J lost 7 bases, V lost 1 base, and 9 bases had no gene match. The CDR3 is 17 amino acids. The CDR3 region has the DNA TGTGCCAGCAGTTTATTCTCGACTAGCGGGAGTAGGAATACGCAGTATTTT. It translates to CASSLFSTSGSRNTQYF.